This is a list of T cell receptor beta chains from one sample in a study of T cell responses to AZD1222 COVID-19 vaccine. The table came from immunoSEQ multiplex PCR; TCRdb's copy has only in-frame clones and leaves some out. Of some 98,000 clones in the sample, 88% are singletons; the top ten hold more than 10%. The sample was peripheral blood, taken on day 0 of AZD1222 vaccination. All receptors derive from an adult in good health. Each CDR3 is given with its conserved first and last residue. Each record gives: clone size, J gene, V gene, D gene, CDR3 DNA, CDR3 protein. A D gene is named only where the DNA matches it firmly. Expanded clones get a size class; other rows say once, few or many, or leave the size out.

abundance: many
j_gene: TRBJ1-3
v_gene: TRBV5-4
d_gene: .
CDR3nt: TGTGCCAGCAGCTTGGGACCTGACAGAAACACCATATATTTT
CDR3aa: CASSLGPDRNTIYF

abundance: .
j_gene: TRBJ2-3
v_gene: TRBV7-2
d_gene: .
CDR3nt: TGTGCCAGCAGCTTGCTGGTTAGGGATACGCAGTATTTT
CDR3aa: CASSLLVRDTQYF

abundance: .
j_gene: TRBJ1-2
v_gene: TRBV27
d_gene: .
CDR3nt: TGTGCCAGCAGTTTCGCGGGTTCCACTGGCTACACCTTC
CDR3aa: CASSFAGSTGYTF

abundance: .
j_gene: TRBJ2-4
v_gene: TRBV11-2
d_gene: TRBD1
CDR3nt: TGTGCCAGCAGCTCCTTACAGGGGTATGGAAACATTCAGTACTTC
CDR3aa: CASSSLQGYGNIQYF

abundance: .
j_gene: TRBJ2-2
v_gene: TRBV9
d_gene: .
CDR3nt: TGTGCCAGCAGCGTAGCCTTTATCGGGACTGTCACCGGGGAGCTGTTTTTT
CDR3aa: CASSVAFIGTVTGELFF

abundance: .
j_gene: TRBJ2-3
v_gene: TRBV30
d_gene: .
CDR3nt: TGTGCCTGGAGTTTGGACTTCACAGATACGCAGTATTTT
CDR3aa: CAWSLDFTDTQYF

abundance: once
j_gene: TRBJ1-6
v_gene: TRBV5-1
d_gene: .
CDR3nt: TGCGCCAGCAGCTTGGAGGGGGGGTATAATTCACCCCTCCACTTT
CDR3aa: CASSLEGGYNSPLHF

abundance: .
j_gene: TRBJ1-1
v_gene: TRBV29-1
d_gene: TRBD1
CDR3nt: TGCAGCGTTGAAGTGACAGGGGCACCGAACACTGAAGCTTTCTTT
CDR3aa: CSVEVTGAPNTEAFF

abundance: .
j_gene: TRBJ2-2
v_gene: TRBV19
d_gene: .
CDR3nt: TGTGCCAGTAGCTGGGCGACGTCTGGCCGCACCGGGGAGCTGTTTTTT
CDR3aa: CASSWATSGRTGELFF

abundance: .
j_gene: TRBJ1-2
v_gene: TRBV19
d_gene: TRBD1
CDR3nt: TGTGCCAGTAGTATTGGGTCCGGGACAGATAATGGCTACACCTTC
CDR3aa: CASSIGSGTDNGYTF

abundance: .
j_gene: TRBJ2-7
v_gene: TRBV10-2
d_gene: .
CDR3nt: TGCGCCAGCAGTGAGACGGCAGGGTTGAGGGAGCAGTACTTC
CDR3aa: CASSETAGLREQYF

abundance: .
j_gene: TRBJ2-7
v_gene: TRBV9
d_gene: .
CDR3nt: TGTGCCAGCAGCGCCCGATTCAGCTCCTACGAGCAGTACTTC
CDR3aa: CASSARFSSYEQYF

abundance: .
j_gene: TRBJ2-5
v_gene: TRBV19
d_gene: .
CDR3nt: TGTGCCAGTAGTATCGCCGGGACTTCACAAGAGACCCAGTACTTC
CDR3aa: CASSIAGTSQETQYF

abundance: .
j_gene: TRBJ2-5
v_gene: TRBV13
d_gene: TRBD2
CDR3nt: TGTGCCAGCAGCTCCACTGAAGCGGGGGGGCGGACCCAGTACTTC
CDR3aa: CASSSTEAGGRTQYF

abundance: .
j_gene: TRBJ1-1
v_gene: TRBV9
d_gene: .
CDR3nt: TGTGCCAGCAGCCCCAGAGCAGGGGACACTGAAGCTTTCTTT
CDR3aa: CASSPRAGDTEAFF

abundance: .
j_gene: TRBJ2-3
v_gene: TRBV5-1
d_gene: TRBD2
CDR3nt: TGCGCCAGCAGATGGACTAGCGGGTTATCGGATACGCAGTATTTT
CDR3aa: CASRWTSGLSDTQYF

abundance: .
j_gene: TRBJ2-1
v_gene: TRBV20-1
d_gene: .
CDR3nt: TGCAGTGCTAGTAGAGGGGGGGCTTTCAATGAGCAGTTCTTC
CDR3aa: CSASRGGAFNEQFF

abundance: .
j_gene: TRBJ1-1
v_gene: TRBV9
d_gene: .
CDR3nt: TGTGCCAGCAGCCCGCGAGGGGACACTGAAGCTTTCTTT
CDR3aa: CASSPRGDTEAFF

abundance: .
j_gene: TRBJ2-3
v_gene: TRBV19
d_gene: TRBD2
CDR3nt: TGTGCCAGTAAACCGGCGGGGGGCACAGATACGCAGTATTTT
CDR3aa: CASKPAGGTDTQYF

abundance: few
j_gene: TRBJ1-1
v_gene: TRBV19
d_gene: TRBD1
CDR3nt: TGTGCCAGTAGTATCAGGACAGGGGGGATCACTGAAGCTTTCTTT
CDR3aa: CASSIRTGGITEAFF

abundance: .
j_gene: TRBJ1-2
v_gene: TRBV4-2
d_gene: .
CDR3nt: TGTGCCAGCAGCCAAGAGAGGGAATTGGTGGATGGGGTTAACTATGGCTACACCTTC
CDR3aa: CASSQERELVDGVNYGYTF

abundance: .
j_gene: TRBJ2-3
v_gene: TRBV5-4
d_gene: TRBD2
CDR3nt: TGTGCCAGCAGCTTAAGGAGCGGGGGGGCATACATGGGCACAGATACGCAGTATTTT
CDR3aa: CASSLRSGGAYMGTDTQYF